This T cell receptor (beta chain) was obtained from a study of T cells in Graves' hyperthyroidism and ophthalmopathy. Study-level results: A model of 13 V-J pairs discriminated ophthalmopathy from stable hyperthyroidism. Ophthalmopathy onset followed model prediction by a median approximately 6.2 months.

Amplified regions were TCR beta CDR3 sequences from RNA transcripts. TCR CDR3 regions were first amplified by RT-PCR with HTBI primers. TCRdb itself ran the multiplex PCR reads through MiXCR, one entry per CDR3 protein. The sample has 800,000 or so distinct CDR3 sequences; 35% to 40% are singletons. The germline V gene encodes CDR1 PRHDT and CDR2 FYEKMQ (reference sequence). V was shortened by 5 bases and J by 6 bases, with 8 bases between the two germline ends. This CDR3 has 13 amino acids. Uncontrolled infection, other autoimmune disease, pregnancy or lactation disqualified patients from enrolment. This clonotype was observed at least ten times. Its antigen is unidentified.

The rearrangement uses TRBV13 and TRBJ1-6, with D maybe TRBD1 (6 bases). The clonotype originates from a man between 18 and 29 years old with Graves' hyperthyroidism. The sample taken for sequencing was blood. The CDR3 spells CASSIQGNSPLHF. The CDR3 DNA follows: TGTGCCAGCAGCATACAGGGTAATTCACCCCTCCACTTT.